The 14 T cell receptor beta chains below were found in one sample sequenced in a study of blood T cell repertoires in COVID-19 (dated by TCRdb to the early 2020s). The method was the immunoSEQ multiplex PCR assay. TCRdb retrieved this table from immuneACCESS and kept in-frame rearrangements only. Not all clones are present; in checked studies, unresolved V genes account for under half, and no reason is known for the remainder. For this sample the table gives about 150,000 clones, of which about 80% were detected only once. Approximately 10% of the sample belongs to the ten largest clones. Sequencing was done on a sample of peripheral blood. All receptors come from a man between 70 and 80 years old with active or convalescent COVID-19.

The chain combines TRBV6-5 with TRBJ1-1, with D possibly being TRBD1 (5 bases). Trimming stripped 2 bases from V and 5 bases from J, with 9 bases between. The germline V gene encodes CDR1 MNHEY and CDR2 SVGAGI. The CDR3 consists of 13 residues. CDR3 region: CASSYTGGTEAFF. CDR3 bases: TGTGCCAGCAGTTACACTGGGGGGACTGAAGCTTTCTTT.

This clone was found a few times. The chain is built from TRBV5-4 and TRBJ2-1; D is unresolved. Trimming removed 0 bases from V and 6 bases from J, with 10 bases in between. CDR1 SGHNT and CDR2 YYREEE come from the germline V gene (reference sequence). The CDR3 runs to 14 residues. The CDR3, as DNA: TGTGCCAGCAGCTTGGTCCCTTCGTCCAATGAGCAGTTCTTC. Its translation: CASSLVPSSNEQFF.

This chain's CDR3 is CASSFSGEKLFF. In DNA form, the CDR3 reads TGTGCCAGCAGTTTTTCGGGTGAAAAACTGTTTTTT. The chain couples TRBV28 to TRBJ1-4; D is undetermined. V was trimmed by 3 bases and J by 7 bases, leaving 6 bases between them. The CDR3 is 12 residues long. The germline V gene has CDR1 MDHEN and CDR2 SYDVKM.

The chain is built from TRBV6-2 or TRBV6-3 and TRBJ1-1; possibly TRBD1 for D (5 bases). Germline V lookup: CDR1 MNHEY, CDR2 SVGEGT. CDR3 length: 14 amino acids. V shed 5 bases and J shed 2 bases, with 12 bases lying between them. The CDR3 sequence is CASSPRQTNTEAFF. The CDR3 DNA is TGTGCCAGCAGTCCCCGACAGACAAACACTGAAGCTTTCTTT.

This clone turned up a few times. The genes are TRBV5-4 and TRBJ1-1, with D possibly TRBD1 on 6 matching bases. With 2 bases removed from V and 5 bases from J, the gap between germline ends came to 10 bases. CDR1 and CDR2 from the germline V gene are SGHNT and YYREEE (reference sequence). This CDR3 comprises 13 residues. CDR3 sequence: CASSFGRGTEAFF. In DNA, the CDR3 is TGTGCCAGCAGCTTCGGCAGGGGAACTGAAGCTTTCTTT.

The rearrangement joins TRBV9 to TRBJ1-1; 9 bases agree with TRBD1. The CDR3 loop spans 16 amino acids. Germline V gives CDR1 SGDLS, CDR2 YYNGEE. The V segment lost 0 bases and the J segment 6 bases; nucleotides outside the gene matches: 9. The CDR3 DNA reads TGTGCCAGCAGCGTAGAGCCGGGACAGGGAGACCCTGAAGCTTTCTTT. Translated: CASSVEPGQGDPEAFF.

The chain has TRBV7-9 and TRBJ1-2, with 8 bases aligning to TRBD1. V was pared by 5 bases and J by 6 bases, with 8 bases of the junction left unmatched. Germline-derived CDR1 and CDR2 are SEHNR and FQNEAQ (reference sequence). CDR3 length equals 14 residues. The CDR3: CASSVDRGKDGYTF. The CDR3 coding sequence is TGTGCCAGCAGCGTCGACAGGGGCAAAGATGGCTACACCTTC. The entire variable domain, with the rest obtained from reference TRBV7-9 and TRBJ1-2, is as follows: DTGVSQNPRHKITKRGQNVTFRCDPISEHNRLYWYRQTLGQGPEFLTYFQNEAQLEKSRLLSDRFSAERPKGSFSTLEIQRTEQGDSAMYLCASSVDRGKDGYTFGSGTRLTVV.

The rearrangement joins TRBV15 to TRBJ2-7, with D perhaps matching TRBD2 (5 bases). Germline lookup yields CDR1 LNHNV and CDR2 YYDKDF (reference sequence). The CDR3 is made up of 15 amino acids. Trimming cost V 1 base and J 2 bases, with 12 bases left between them. CDR3 sequence (DNA): TGTGCCACCAGCAGAGGTCCGGCGGGCACCTACGAGCAGTACTTC. It codes for CATSRGPAGTYEQYF.

This chain connects TRBV5-1 to TRBJ1-2, with D hard to call. Trimming took 0 bases from V and 8 from J, leaving 11 bases between them. The CDR3 is 13 residues long. Germline assignment: CDR1 SGHRS and CDR2 YFSETQ. The DNA for the CDR3 is TGCGCCAGCAGCTTGGGACAAACCCTGGGCTACACCTTC. Protein: CASSLGQTLGYTF.

The V call is TRBV7-9, the J call TRBJ2-5; possible D gene TRBD1, 5 bases. The length of the CDR3 is 15 residues. The V end lost 3 bases, the J end lost 2 bases, and 13 bases lay between the germline ends. The germline V gene encodes CDR1 SEHNR and CDR2 FQNEAQ (reference sequence). DNA for the CDR3: TGTGCCAGCAGCTTCCGCTTGACAGCGCAAGAGACCCAGTACTTC. Protein product: CASSFRLTAQETQYF. The full variable domain, its missing parts supplied by reference TRBV7-9 and TRBJ2-5, is DTGVSQNPRHKITKRGQNVTFRCDPISEHNRLYWYRQTLGQGPEFLTYFQNEAQLEKSRLLSDRFSAERPKGSFSTLEIQRTEQGDSAMYLCASSFRLTAQETQYFGPGTRLLVL.

This sequence joins TRBV27 and TRBJ2-2; possible D gene TRBD2, 7 bases. Germline values: CDR1 MNHEY, CDR2 SMNVEV (reference sequence). Trimming cost V 9 bases and J 5 bases, with 19 bases left between them. The CDR3 loop spans 15 amino acids. Here the CDR3 reads CASKKQGGRTGELFF. The CDR3 nucleotides are TGTGCCAGTAAAAAACAGGGAGGGAGGACCGGGGAGCTGTTTTTT.

This rearrangement joins TRBV6-2 or TRBV6-3 to TRBJ2-3; 7 bases are a match to TRBD2. Germline V gives CDR1 MNHEY, CDR2 SVGEGT. The CDR3 contains 16 residues. J gave up 3 bases and V 2 bases, and 8 bases lay outside the gene matches. The DNA for the CDR3 is TGTGCCAGCAGTTACCAGAACCGCGGGGGTACAGATACGCAGTATTTT. This codes for CASSYQNRGGTDTQYF.

This chain links TRBV5-4 with TRBJ1-6; tentatively, D is TRBD1 (6 bases). With 4 bases removed from V and 6 bases from J, the gap between germline ends came to 14 bases. Germline CDR1 and CDR2: SGHNT and YYREEE (reference sequence). The length of the CDR3 is 15 residues. CDR3 sequence reads: CASSESTGPNSPLHF. In DNA form, the CDR3 reads TGTGCCAGCAGCGAAAGCACAGGGCCTAATTCACCCCTCCACTTT.

The gene calls are TRBV28 and TRBJ2-5; TRBD2 aligns across 15 bases. The V and J ends lost 6 bases and 7 bases, in that order; junction bases with no gene match: 15. The CDR3 is made up of 18 amino acids. Per the germline V gene, CDR1 is MDHEN and CDR2 is SYDVKM. CDR3 DNA: TGTGCCAGCAGCCCCCCGGGACTAGCGGGAGGTGGGAGGGGGACCCAGTACTTC. Protein: CASSPPGLAGGGRGTQYF.